A selection of T cell receptor beta chains follows, all from one sample in a study of tumour-infiltrating T cells in Burkitt lymphoma. TCRdb's copy holds only in-frame clones and misses some; the assay was immunoSEQ multiplex PCR. The sample lists around 45,000 clones, about a third occurring once. Sequenced input: tumor tissue. The receptors originated from a human donor with Burkitt lymphoma. Each CDR3 is given with its conserved first and last residue. D genes are given only for firm matches. A clone size is listed for some rows: how often the clone was seen (once, few, many), or a class if it is expanded.

j_gene,abundance,v_gene,d_gene,CDR3aa,CDR3nt
TRBJ2-5,-,TRBV5-6,TRBD2,CASSLWLAGGSGLETQYF,TGTGCCAGCAGCTTGTGGCTAGCGGGGGGGTCTGGCTTAGAGACCCAGTACTTC
TRBJ1-1,few,TRBV4-3,-,CASSQVLNTEAFF,TGCGCCAGCAGCCAAGTGTTGAACACTGAAGCTTTCTTT
TRBJ1-1,few,TRBV5-1,-,CASSRRVVGGSAGTEAFF,TGCGCCAGCAGCCGGAGGGTCGTCGGGGGCTCGGCCGGGACTGAAGCTTTCTTT
TRBJ1-3,-,TRBV19,TRBD1,CASSDPGQGLTIYF,TGTGCCAGTAGCGATCCGGGACAGGGGTTAACCATATATTTT
TRBJ2-5,few,TRBV7-6,-,CASKVEAVGTQYF,TGTGCCAGCAAGGTGGAGGCCGTGGGGACCCAGTACTTC
TRBJ2-3,few,TRBV29-1,-,CSASLSWGSDTQYF,TGCAGCGCCTCGCTCTCATGGGGATCAGATACGCAGTATTTT
TRBJ1-1,-,TRBV6-1,-,CASSEIRVLGTEAFF,TGTGCCAGCAGTGAAATCAGGGTTTTGGGCACTGAAGCTTTCTTT
TRBJ2-3,few,TRBV5-1,TRBD1,CASSFGTGPSTDTQYF,TGCGCCAGCAGCTTTGGGACAGGACCTAGCACAGATACGCAGTATTTT
TRBJ1-5,many,TRBV2,TRBD1,CASTGGQDSTQPQHF,TGTGCCAGCACTGGAGGACAGGATTCAACTCAGCCCCAGCATTTT
TRBJ2-2,once,TRBV7-2,-,CASKLVGGPPGELFF,TGTGCCAGCAAATTGGTGGGGGGCCCCCCCGGGGAGCTGTTTTTT
TRBJ2-7,few,TRBV6-1,TRBD2,CASSEVGGAGREQYF,TGTGCCAGCAGTGAGGTCGGGGGGGCCGGCCGCGAGCAGTACTTC
TRBJ2-1,-,TRBV5-6,-,CASSFSNEQFF,TGTGCCAGCAGCTTTTCCAATGAGCAGTTCTTC
TRBJ2-2,-,TRBV7-2,TRBD1,CASSLQAGGSTGELFF,TGTGCCAGCAGCCTACAAGCAGGGGGTAGTACCGGGGAGCTGTTTTTT
TRBJ2-2,few,TRBV5-5,-,CASRESFAGNTGELFF,TGTGCCAGCAGGGAATCCTTTGCCGGGAACACCGGGGAGCTGTTTTTT
TRBJ2-5,few,TRBV6-5,TRBD2,CASRGSGGTWETQYF,TGTGCCAGCAGGGGGAGCGGGGGGACGTGGGAGACCCAGTACTTC
TRBJ2-7,-,TRBV6-5,-,CASSTTRGYEQYF,TGTGCCAGCAGTACAACTCGGGGTTACGAGCAGTACTTC
TRBJ1-1,few,TRBV5-4,-,CASSDPRGANTEAFF,TGTGCCAGCAGCGACCCGAGAGGGGCGAACACTGAAGCTTTCTTT
TRBJ1-1,-,TRBV5-1,TRBD1,CASSFRSGTGGIMNTEAFF,TGCGCCAGCAGCTTCAGATCCGGGACAGGGGGTATCATGAACACTGAAGCTTTCTTT
TRBJ2-5,few,TRBV7-9,-,CASSLWETQYF,TGTGCCAGCAGCTTATGGGAGACCCAGTACTTC
TRBJ1-2,few,TRBV5-6,-,CASSLIRSVDGYTF,TGTGCCAGCAGCTTGATTCGGTCGGTGGATGGCTACACCTTC
TRBJ2-5,-,TRBV9,TRBD2,CASSGTSGGARETQYF,TGTGCCAGCAGCGGGACTAGCGGGGGGGCACGGGAGACCCAGTACTTC
TRBJ1-5,few,TRBV15,TRBD1,CATSRSGQEYQPQHF,TGTGCCACCAGCAGATCGGGACAGGAGTATCAGCCCCAGCATTTT
TRBJ1-2,-,TRBV6-1,-,CASSEDVWAVEAGYTF,TGTGCCAGCAGTGAAGATGTTTGGGCAGTGGAGGCCGGCTACACCTTC
TRBJ2-2,few,TRBV5-6,TRBD2,CASSPPSGGGTGELFF,TGTGCCAGCAGCCCCCCTAGCGGGGGGGGCACCGGGGAGCTGTTTTTT
TRBJ2-1,-,TRBV4-2,TRBD2,CASSQDLAGSYNEQFF,TGTGCCAGCAGCCAAGATCTAGCGGGGTCCTACAATGAGCAGTTCTTC
TRBJ1-2,few,TRBV5-8,TRBD1,CASSPGTGRRSRDGYTF,TGTGCCAGCAGCCCCGGGACAGGGCGCCGAAGCCGGGATGGCTACACCTTC
TRBJ2-3,few,TRBV2,TRBD2,CASSVPSGGTDTQYF,TGTGCCAGCAGTGTGCCCAGCGGGGGCACAGATACGCAGTATTTT
TRBJ2-3,few,TRBV7-9,TRBD1,CASSPGTGVTDTQYF,TGTGCCAGCAGCCCCGGGACAGGAGTCACAGATACGCAGTATTTT
TRBJ2-2,many,TRBV30,-,CAWSTGTTSNTGELFF,TGTGCCTGGAGTACGGGTACCACCTCGAACACCGGGGAGCTGTTTTTT
TRBJ2-2,-,TRBV5-1,TRBD1,CASSPFGPTGGRTGELFF,TGCGCCAGCAGCCCATTTGGGCCGACAGGGGGCCGGACCGGGGAGCTGTTTTTT
TRBJ2-5,-,TRBV5-4,-,CASSFYTGGETQYF,TGTGCCAGCAGCTTCTACACCGGCGGAGAGACCCAGTACTTC
TRBJ1-1,-,TRBV5-1,-,CASSLDPNTEAFF,TGCGCCAGCAGCTTAGACCCGAACACTGAAGCTTTCTTT
TRBJ1-1,-,TRBV5-1,-,CASSLTWVSGTEAFF,TGCGCCAGCAGCTTGACGTGGGTTAGCGGCACTGAAGCTTTCTTT
TRBJ1-1,-,TRBV6-5,-,CASSPGYGNTEAFF,TGTGCCAGCAGTCCAGGGTACGGTAACACTGAAGCTTTCTTT
TRBJ2-3,-,TRBV29-1,-,CSVEGSATDTQYF,TGCAGCGTTGAAGGTAGTGCCACAGATACGCAGTATTTT
TRBJ2-1,-,TRBV29-1,-,CSVEDVGRSDEQFF,TGCAGCGTTGAAGATGTGGGGCGCAGCGATGAGCAGTTCTTC
TRBJ2-7,few,TRBV5-1,-,CASSLGQGLMISTYEQYF,TGCGCCAGCAGCTTGGGGCAGGGGTTGATGATATCAACCTACGAGCAGTACTTC
TRBJ1-4,-,TRBV27,-,CASSDQGKGIVYEKLFF,TGTGCCAGCAGTGATCAGGGTAAAGGAATAGTTTATGAAAAACTGTTTTTT
TRBJ2-2,-,TRBV11-3,-,CASSFLTGTGELFF,TGTGCCAGCAGCTTCTTGACGGGGACCGGGGAGCTGTTTTTT
TRBJ1-6,-,TRBV2,-,CASSGLQNSPLHF,TGTGCCAGCAGTGGTCTCCAAAATTCACCCCTCCACTTT
TRBJ1-3,few,TRBV4-1,-,CASSQDREVVSGNTIYF,TGCGCCAGCAGCCAAGATCGAGAGGTGGTCTCTGGAAACACCATATATTTT
TRBJ1-1,few,TRBV20-1,TRBD1,CSATQGGEAFF,TGCAGTGCAACCCAGGGGGGTGAAGCTTTCTTT
TRBJ2-7,-,TRBV19,-,CASSIDSYEQYF,TGTGCCAGTAGTATTGACAGCTACGAGCAGTACTTC
TRBJ1-5,-,TRBV4-1,-,CASSQAGKEPQHF,TGCGCCAGCAGCCAAGCAGGGAAGGAGCCCCAGCATTTT
TRBJ2-2,few,TRBV6-5,TRBD1,CASSSTGPTGELFF,TGTGCCAGCAGTTCGACAGGGCCCACCGGGGAGCTGTTTTTT
TRBJ1-2,-,TRBV30,TRBD1,CALGTVRKGGYTF,TGTGCTTTGGGGACAGTGAGGAAGGGTGGCTACACCTTC
TRBJ1-1,-,TRBV11-2,TRBD1,CASSLQGAEAFF,TGTGCCAGCAGCTTACAGGGGGCTGAAGCTTTCTTT
TRBJ2-3,-,TRBV7-2,-,CASSLGDVYTQYF,TGTGCCAGCAGCTTAGGTGATGTATATACGCAGTATTTT
TRBJ1-1,-,TRBV5-4,-,CASSYDSTEAFF,TGTGCCAGCAGCTATGACAGCACTGAAGCTTTCTTT
TRBJ2-2,-,TRBV4-3,-,CASSQERGTGELFF,TGCGCCAGCAGCCAAGAGCGCGGGACCGGGGAGCTGTTTTTT
TRBJ2-5,-,TRBV2,TRBD1,CASSVAGGVKTQYF,TGTGCCAGCAGTGTAGCAGGGGGCGTGAAGACCCAGTACTTC
TRBJ1-2,few,TRBV19,-,CASSPGPRIGYTF,TGTGCCAGTAGTCCTGGCCCCCGGATTGGCTACACCTTC
TRBJ1-1,few,TRBV6-5,-,CASSSWAIMNTEAFF,TGTGCCAGCAGTTCCTGGGCCATCATGAACACTGAAGCTTTCTTT
TRBJ1-3,-,TRBV4-2,TRBD1,CASSKDSGQGAYSGNTIYF,TGTGCCAGCAGCAAAGATTCGGGACAGGGGGCCTACTCTGGAAACACCATATATTTT
TRBJ1-5,-,TRBV6-5,TRBD1,CASRAGGAGQPQHF,TGTGCCAGCAGAGCAGGGGGCGCGGGACAGCCCCAGCATTTT